These 8 T cell receptor beta chains share one sample of origin, sequenced in a study of blood T cell repertoires in COVID-19. Data came from immunoSEQ multiplex PCR; TCRdb stores just in-frame clones and leaves some out. This table has roughly 140,000 clones, approximately 84% appearing once. The source material was peripheral blood. All receptors come from an older man with acute or convalescent COVID-19.

The rearrangement joins TRBV7-3 to TRBJ2-1; 8 bases align to TRBD1. Germline-derived CDR1 and CDR2 are SGHTA and FQGTGA. The CDR3 is 17 residues long. V shed 5 bases and J 7 bases; nucleotides not matched to a gene: 16. The CDR3 is CASSPYPIGQGVNEQFF. Written as DNA, the CDR3 is TGTGCCAGCAGCCCGTACCCTATTGGACAGGGCGTGAATGAGCAGTTCTTC.

This clone was recorded only once. The rearrangement links TRBV30 to TRBJ1-1; 7 bases map to TRBD1. Germline V lookup: CDR1 GTSNPN, CDR2 SVGIG (reference sequence). The ends lost 0 bases at V and 3 bases at J; junction bases unmatched: 1. The CDR3 is made up of 13 amino acids. CDR3 residues: CAWSVQGYTEAFF. DNA for the CDR3: TGTGCCTGGAGTGTACAGGGGTACACTGAAGCTTTCTTT.

V gene TRBV6-1 combines with J gene TRBJ1-5; the D is unclear. Germline V gene sequence: CDR1 MNHNS, CDR2 SASEGT. Trimming took 4 bases from V and 2 from J, leaving 15 bases between them. The CDR3 is 16 residues long. The CDR3 DNA sequence: TGTGCCAGCAGTGCGCACTCCCCAGGTCGCAATCAGCCCCAGCATTTT. It encodes CASSAHSPGRNQPQHF.

The V and J genes are TRBV5-1 and TRBJ1-5; D is undetermined. This CDR3 comprises 13 residues. The germline V gene has CDR1 SGHRS and CDR2 YFSETQ. Trimming took 0 bases from V and 6 from J, leaving 7 bases between them. For the CDR3, the DNA is TGCGCCAGCAGCTTGGATGTTAGTCAGCCCCAGCATTTT. Protein: CASSLDVSQPQHF.

The chain combines TRBV3-1 (or the pseudogene TRBV3-2) with TRBJ1-6; a weak D match, TRBD1 (6 bases). The CDR3 runs 14 residues. Trimming took off 1 base at V and 10 bases at J, with 11 bases between the two ends. In germline, CDR1 is LGHDT, CDR2 YNNKEL (reference sequence). The CDR3 DNA sequence: TGTGCCAGCAGCCAAGGCAGGGGCAGATCACCCCTCCACTTT. Translation gives CASSQGRGRSPLHF.

V gene TRBV18 combines with J gene TRBJ1-5; 8 bases fit TRBD1. V was pared by 3 bases and J by 7 bases, with 5 bases of the junction left unmatched. Germline CDR1 reads KGHSH; CDR2 reads LQKENI. This CDR3 region has 14 residues. The CDR3 bases are TGTGCCAGCTCACCCCAGGGGGCAGGGCAGCCCCAGCATTTT. Translation: CASSPQGAGQPQHF. The whole variable domain, filled in from reference TRBV18 and TRBJ1-5, reads NAGVMQNPRHLVRRRGQEARLRCSPMKGHSHVYWYRQLPEEGLKFMVYLQKENIIDESGMPKERFSAEFPKEGPSILRIQQVVRGDSAAYFCASSPQGAGQPQHFGDGTRLSIL.

The rearrangement joins TRBV3-1 (or the pseudogene TRBV3-2) to TRBJ2-3, with 8 positions matching TRBD1. Trimming took 1 base from V and 6 from J; bases not matched to a gene: 9. The CDR3 sequence is 16 residues long. Germline lookup yields CDR1 LGHDT and CDR2 YNNKEL (reference sequence). The CDR3 nucleotides are TGTGCCAGCAGCCAAGCCGGGACAGGAGTCGGGGATACGCAGTATTTT. This codes for CASSQAGTGVGDTQYF.

CDR3 amino acids: CSGRLAHEQYF. Written as DNA, the CDR3 is TGCAGCGGTAGACTAGCCCACGAGCAGTACTTC. J is TRBJ2-7 and V is TRBV29-1; the match to TRBD2 covers 7 bases. CDR1 is SQVTM and CDR2 is ANQGSEA in the germline V gene. This CDR3 is 11 amino acids long. Losses at the gene ends were 7 bases for V and 5 bases for J; bases not matched to a gene: 5.